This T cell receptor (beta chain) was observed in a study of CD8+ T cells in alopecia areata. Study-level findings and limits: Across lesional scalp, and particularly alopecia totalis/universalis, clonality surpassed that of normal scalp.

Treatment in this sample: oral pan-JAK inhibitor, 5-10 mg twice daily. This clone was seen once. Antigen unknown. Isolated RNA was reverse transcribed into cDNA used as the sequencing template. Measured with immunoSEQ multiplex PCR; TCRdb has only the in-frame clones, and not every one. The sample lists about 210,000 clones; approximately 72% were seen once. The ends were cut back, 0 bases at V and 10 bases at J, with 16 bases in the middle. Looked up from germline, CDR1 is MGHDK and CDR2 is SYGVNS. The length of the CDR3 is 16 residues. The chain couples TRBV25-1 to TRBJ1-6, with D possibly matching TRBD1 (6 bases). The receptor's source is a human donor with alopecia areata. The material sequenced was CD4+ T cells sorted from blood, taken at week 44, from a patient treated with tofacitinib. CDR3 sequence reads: CASSEYRDIGESPLHF. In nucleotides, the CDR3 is TGTGCCAGCAGTGAATATCGGGACATCGGGGAGTCACCCCTCCACTTT.